This T cell receptor (beta chain) was documented in a study of blood T cell repertoires in COVID-19. About the study: Spain, Italy and the United States supplied samples that represented acute and convalescent COVID-19. Sample material is recorded as cDNA or gDNA derived from T cells, B-cell-depleted T cells, or PBMCs.

The CDR3 length is 12 residues. V lost 5 bases and J 10 bases, leaving 12 bases between the germline ends. Original data processing: How many nucleated cells were present was estimated from reference gene primer amplification. Produced via immunoSEQ multiplex PCR; TCRdb's table is partial and in-frame only. The V and J calls and clone size are taken from that table; D and trimming were inferred from the DNA. Counted here are fewer than 200,000 clones, approximately 85% occurring once; the ten biggest clones make up 1% to 1.5%. Sequencing used peripheral blood. This receptor was taken from a man in his 60s who had recovered from COVID-19. The rearrangement links TRBV12-3 or TRBV12-4 to TRBJ1-5; weak D call: TRBD1 (5 bases). CDR3 region: CASSARVGPQHF. Here the CDR3 DNA reads TGTGCCAGCAGTGCCAGGGTGGGTCCCCAGCATTTT.